Below, one TCR beta chain is given with its context. The target of this receptor is not known. Qualities for individual bases were not recorded, and no much larger clone is one base off. The data stem from a study of shared clonotypes between healthy human individuals (dated by TCRdb to 2020 to 2022). A note on the overall study: The cohort comprised two women and a few men aged 18 to 49 years. Each donor's leukapheresis produced roughly between about 0.9 and 9.5 billion PBMCs. Per donor, three plates each were used for CD4 naive and CD4 memory, two for CD8 naive, and one for CD8 memory. The study deeply sequenced blood TCR repertoires of about 5 healthy adults to estimate repertoire size and the extent of clonotype sharing between individuals. Different laboratories and diverse techniques were used to prepare libraries and sequence TCR repertoires, to increase sequencing depth and limit assay-specific biases.

Using the deep immunoSEQ assay, TCR CDR3 regions were amplified from genomic DNA by multiplex PCR. For each cell subset, the extracted genomic DNA was distributed evenly across all wells of several immunoSEQ 96-well plates, and each plate served as one replicate. For sorted subsets, 150 to 250 ng genomic DNA, equal to 30,000 or so T cell genomes, was loaded into each replicate PCR. Purified libraries were quantified with a Qubit 3.0 fluorometer, sized on a Bioanalyzer 2100, and re-quantified with the KAPA Library Quantification kit. Each immunoSEQ 96-well plate was sequenced on its own single-read 150-cycle Illumina NextSeq 550 flow cell. In the original analysis: The immunoSEQ output contained only junctional sequences without quality scores, so filtering could not match that applied to full-length reads. To assign V/J genes and CDR3, sequences were annotated against IMGT germline references using PyIR, a Python wrapper for IgBLAST v1.9. Any read was removed if the V/J assignment was weak (E-value above 1e-6), the CDR3 was missing, or the read contained stop codons, out-of-frame junctions, or ambiguous translated residues. A V3J clonotype was defined by an identical inferred V gene, J gene, and CDR3 amino acid sequence. Percentage overlap between repertoires was calculated by dividing the number of shared unique clonotypes by the size of the smaller repertoire. Richness of each repertoire was evaluated using RTK rarefaction, the Chao1 estimator, and Recon v2.1 estimates of unobserved clonotypes. OLGA was used to compute generation probabilities for all TCRbeta clonotypes that the gDNA method yielded from a few donors. As stored in TCRdb, this immuneACCESS dataset retains in-frame rearrangements with V and J assigned. A fraction of the clones does not appear; measured against another copy, unresolved V genes explain less than half of the discrepancy, and the remainder lacks a known reason. V, J and clone size derive from that table, while D and trimming were established from the DNA sequence. The sample yields fewer than 1.8 million clones; approximately 98.5% were counted once. Around 0.33% of the sample goes to the ten largest clones.

What the work shows at the level of the full study, not this receptor alone: Even with the large sequencing depth, rarefaction of the sorted-subset datasets indicated that sequencing was incomplete. Compared with non-shared clonotypes, the clonotypes found in all four sorted-subset donors had higher generation probabilities. Sharing across a few donors was observed for about 5% of naive CD4, over 3% of naive CD8, over 2% of memory CD4, and about 0.4% of memory CD8 clonotypes. Sampling was limited to blood, and TCR repertoires in tissue likely differ from TCR repertoires in blood. Based on pairwise subsampling, the degree of clonotype sharing among donors was expected to be affected by sequencing depth. Estimated clonotype richness was generally larger for naive than for memory subsets. Because the study included only a small number of donors, the genetic and exposure-history diversity represented was limited.

The germline V gene specifies SGHVS as CDR1 and FQNEAQ as CDR2. Inclusive of the bounding cysteine and phenylalanine, the CDR3 is 17 residues long. Kept here is only the CDR3 DNA, which spans 51 bases and is read in frame from base 1. The V end loses 5 bases and the J end loses 0 bases, and a stretch of 17 bases separates them. The donors were healthy, HIV-negative adults with no recently reported acute infections or vaccinations. All donors were Caucasian adults living in Nashville, Tennessee, USA. CD4+ T cells were enriched by magnetic negative selection; naive cells were then positively selected on CD45RA, and the negative fraction formed the memory subset. After blood collection by leukapheresis, PBMCs were isolated using Ficoll-Histopaque density gradient centrifugation and then cryopreserved in the vapor phase of liquid nitrogen. Analytical flow cytometry was used to check the purity and quantity of each magnetically sorted T cell population. From each sorted fraction, genomic DNA was isolated and quantified by UV absorbance on a Nanodrop 2000c.

The receptor's source is a young man in good health. This sequence uses TRBV7-8 and TRBJ1-5; the D gene is possibly TRBD1, with 5 bases matching. Sequencing used naive CD4+ T cells sorted from blood. The cell subset or site label on this specimen signifies: CD45RA+ positively selected. In nucleotides, the sequence is TGTGCCAGCAGCCCAAGTGGCGGTGGGACTAGCAATCAGCCCCAGCATTTT. Translated, it reads CASSPSGGGTSNQPQHF.